The rows below give T cell receptor beta chains drawn from one sample of a study of blood T cell repertoires in COVID-19. Sequenced by immunoSEQ multiplex PCR; TCRdb stores in-frame clones only, minus some. Here the sample spans roughly 310,000 clones, over 75% being singletons. The sample consisted of peripheral blood. These receptors all stem from a woman aged 50 to 60 with active or convalescent COVID-19. Each CDR3 is given with its conserved first and last residue. The order of the fields is V gene, D gene, clone size, J gene, CDR3 protein, CDR3 DNA. A D gene is named only where the DNA matches it firmly. Not all rows give a size; the values are once, few, many and, for expanded clones, a class.

>TRBV4-2|TRBD1|.|TRBJ1-1
CASSQTGAPEAFF
TGTGCCAGCAGCCAAACAGGGGCCCCTGAAGCTTTCTTT
>TRBV5-6|TRBD1|.|TRBJ1-1
CASSSAGGTEAFF
TGTGCCAGCAGCTCTGCAGGGGGCACTGAAGCTTTCTTT
>TRBV5-4|TRBD2|.|TRBJ2-5
CASRPGTSGIETQYF
TGTGCCAGCAGGCCCGGGACTAGCGGGATCGAGACCCAGTACTTC
>TRBV24-1|TRBD2|once|TRBJ2-3
CATSDSTGTSGVTDTQYF
TGTGCCACCAGTGATTCTACGGGGACTAGCGGGGTCACAGATACGCAGTATTTT
>TRBV9|.|.|TRBJ2-6
CASSNAGTTVTNVLTF
TGTGCCAGCAGCAACGCCGGGACAACCGTTACCAACGTCCTGACTTTC
>TRBV7-8|TRBD2|.|TRBJ2-5
CASSRVGTSGERTQYF
TGTGCCAGCAGCCGAGTGGGGACTAGCGGCGAGAGGACCCAGTACTTC
>TRBV7-2|TRBD1|.|TRBJ1-3
CASSLQGVGNTIYF
TGTGCCAGCAGCTTACAGGGGGTTGGAAACACCATATATTTT
>TRBV28|TRBD2|.|TRBJ2-5
CASSPSGRQETQYF
TGTGCCAGCAGTCCTAGCGGGCGCCAAGAGACCCAGTACTTC
>TRBV6-1|.|once|TRBJ1-5
CASSVLFSTSTHQPQHF
TGTGCCAGCAGTGTTCTTTTTTCTACCTCTACCCATCAGCCCCAGCATTTT
>TRBV6-2/TRBV6-3|.|.|TRBJ1-6
CASSYSTGYSPLHF
TGTGCCAGCAGTTACTCCACAGGGTATTCACCCCTCCACTTT
>TRBV4-1|TRBD2|.|TRBJ2-5
CASSQVGSGGPQETQYF
TGCGCCAGCAGCCAAGTAGGCAGCGGGGGGCCACAGGAGACCCAGTACTTC
>TRBV10-3|TRBD1|.|TRBJ1-1
CAISEGRTGNTEAFF
TGTGCCATCAGTGAGGGGAGGACAGGGAACACTGAAGCTTTCTTT
>TRBV30|TRBD1|.|TRBJ1-4
CAWRMTGGVEKLFF
TGTGCCTGGAGGATGACAGGGGGCGTTGAAAAACTGTTTTTT
>TRBV6-5|.|.|TRBJ1-6
CASSPGRRGTSPLHF
TGTGCCAGCAGCCCGGGACGCCGGGGGACTTCACCCCTCCACTTT
>TRBV6-2/TRBV6-3|TRBD1|.|TRBJ1-6
CASGRPGQGFNSPLHF
TGTGCCAGCGGCCGACCGGGACAGGGCTTTAATTCACCCCTCCACTTT
>TRBV5-4|.|.|TRBJ2-7
CASSWGESYEQYF
TGTGCCAGCAGCTGGGGGGAATCCTACGAGCAGTACTTC
>TRBV6-5|TRBD1|few|TRBJ1-1
CASSYPDRQGNTEAFF
TGTGCCAGCAGTTACCCTGATCGACAGGGGAACACTGAAGCTTTCTTT
>TRBV28|.|.|TRBJ1-1
CASSLSGLGDTEAFF
TGTGCCAGCAGTTTATCGGGTTTAGGGGACACTGAAGCTTTCTTT
>TRBV2|TRBD1|.|TRBJ2-5
CASSTGAGETQYF
TGTGCCAGCAGTACAGGGGCTGGAGAGACCCAGTACTTC
>TRBV6-5|TRBD2|.|TRBJ2-7
CASSYSLAGHSYEQYF
TGTGCCAGCAGTTACTCCCTAGCGGGACACTCCTACGAGCAGTACTTC
>TRBV18|TRBD1|.|TRBJ2-7
CASSSNRGRSVEQYF
TGTGCCAGCTCATCCAACAGGGGCCGATCAGTGGAGCAGTACTTC